This entry is about one TCR beta chain. The antigen it recognizes is unknown. No much larger clone is present one base from it, and per-base qualities are unavailable. The immunoSEQ Assay was the method used to sequence TCRbeta CDR3 regions. After extraction, genomic DNA underwent amplification by bias-controlled multiplex PCR, followed by high-throughput sequencing. The study's own analysis went as follows. Collapsing and filtering of sequences were performed to quantify the absolute abundance of each unique TCRbeta CDR3 region. T cell fraction was estimated by normalizing TCRbeta template counts to usable DNA, with usable DNA measured through amplification of reference genes found in all nucleated cells. Repertoire TCRs were annotated as SARS-CoV-2-specific when V gene, CDR3 amino acid sequence and J gene were exactly matched to a known reactive TCR set. The reference SARS-CoV-2 TCR set was derived from MIRA and filtered for enrichment in COVID-19-positive ImmuneCODE repertoires, a step that removed public or cross-reactive TCRs. Based on the MIRA antigens, annotated TCRs were further analysed at the level of specific ORF or position within ORF. Breadth was defined as the number of annotated unique rearrangements divided by the total number of unique productive rearrangements, and depth was defined as the summed frequency of the annotated unique rearrangements. Group comparisons of TCR breadth used two-sided Wilcoxon rank-sum tests. This is the immuneACCESS table as TCRdb keeps it, with only in-frame sequences that have V and J called. A part of the clones is gone; compared with another copy, unresolved V genes explain less than half, and the rest is unexplained. That table is the source of V, J and clone size, and D and trimming were worked out from the DNA. A total of 500,000 or so clones appear in this sample, 89% of them only once. Clones ranked in the top ten supply 2.5% to 3% of the sample.

This sample stems from a study of Ad26.COV2.S vaccination and SARS-CoV-2 variants (dated by TCRdb to the early 2020s). Looking at the study overall: Donors in the vaccine arm were drawn from COV1001, a phase I-IIa trial of Ad26.COV2.S in healthy adults that was multicentre, randomized, double-blind and placebo-controlled. Trial participants were randomized into five groups of five, in which low-dose or high-dose Ad26.COV2.S was given once or twice, or placebo was given on both occasions. Ad26.COV2.S was administered intramuscularly at 5 x 10^10 or 1 x 10^11 viral particles, either as a single shot or as two shots given 56 days apart. Throughout the experiments and outcome assessment, investigators stayed blinded to trial group allocation. A total of around 32 samples were included in the TCR-sequenced set, comprising some 20 Ad26.COV2.S vaccine recipients, 5 placebo recipients and 8 SARS-CoV-2 convalescent individuals. The specificity and breadth of SARS-CoV-2-reactive T cell receptors after Ad26.COV2.S vaccination were assessed by TCRbeta repertoire sequencing. General conclusions and limits of the study: Vaccine and placebo recipients had comparable non-spike TCR breadth, which fits with the vaccine containing only spike. Comparing responses between vaccine doses or regimens was not something the study was powered to do. Higher spike-specific TCR breadth was observed in Ad26.COV2.S recipients than in placebo recipients (P = 0.0014). According to the authors, total T cell responses may have been underestimated by the TCR breadth and depth analyses. After vaccination, substantial breadth of spike-specific CD8+ and CD4+ T cell responses was reported.

In light of the paper, this sample's treatment or condition label describes: some 19 received Ad26.COV2.S at low or high dose, single or two shots; roughly five received placebo; per-sample allocation not given. Repertoires of vaccine and placebo recipients were sequenced from samples taken on day 63 after the first injection. Cohort 1b enrolled around 24 adults aged 18-55 years at a single site in Boston, USA, between 29 July and 7 August 2020. As a vaccine, Ad26.COV2.S was a replication-incompetent adenovirus type 26 vector that expressed a prefusion-stabilized SARS-CoV-2 spike protein derived from the original Wuhan strain. CDR1 and CDR2 were assigned from the germline V gene as SGHNT and YENEEA. There are 16 amino acids in the CDR3, from cysteine to phenylalanine inclusive. Only CDR3 DNA is held: 48 bases, read in frame from base 1. V has 4 bases trimmed and J has 0 bases trimmed; junction bases matching no gene number 6.

The rearrangement joined TRBV11-3 to TRBJ2-1; 7 bases in the middle match TRBD2. The source of this sequence is a person aged 18-65 years who received the Ad26.COV2.S COVID-19 vaccine or a placebo. Material: peripheral blood, obtained in a trial of Ad26.COV2.S vaccine versus placebo. The DNA sequence reads TGTGCCAGCAGCTGGTGGGGGAGGGCCTCCTACAATGAGCAGTTCTTC. Translation gives CASSWWGRASYNEQFF.